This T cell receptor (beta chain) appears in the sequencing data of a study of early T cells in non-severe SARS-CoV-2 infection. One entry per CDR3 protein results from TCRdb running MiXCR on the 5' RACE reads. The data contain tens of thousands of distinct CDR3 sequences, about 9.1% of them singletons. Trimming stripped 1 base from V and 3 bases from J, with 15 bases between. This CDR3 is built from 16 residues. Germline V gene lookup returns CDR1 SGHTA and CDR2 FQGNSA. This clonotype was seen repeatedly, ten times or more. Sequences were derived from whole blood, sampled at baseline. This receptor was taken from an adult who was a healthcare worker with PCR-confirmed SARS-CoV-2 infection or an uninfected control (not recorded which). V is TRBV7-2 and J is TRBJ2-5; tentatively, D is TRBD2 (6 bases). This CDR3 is CASSLGIKGLKETQYF. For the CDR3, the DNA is TGTGCCAGCAGCTTAGGGATAAAAGGACTAAAAGAGACCCAGTACTTC.